The 24 T cell receptor beta chains reported below all come from one sample, sequenced in a study of identical twins (TCRdb year 2016). Library construction relied on 5' RACE. Instrument on record: Illumina HiSeq 2000. TCRdb cleaned the public reads at Q25 with fastp, built clones with MiXCR and kept in-frame beta chains. Rows merge per CDR3 protein into single entries with the most common DNA and genes. Recorded for this sample are a few hundred thousand distinct CDR3 sequences; 13% to 15% of them occurred a single time. The leading ten clones occupy 0.44% of the sample. These data also formed part of another study, on yellow fever vaccine responses in identical twins.

Material: CD4+ T cells sorted from blood. The receptors here all came from a woman between 18 and 29 years old in good health.

V and J are TRBV12-3 or TRBV12-4 and TRBJ2-5, with D possibly matching TRBD1 (5 bases). Between the trimmed V and J ends, which lost 7 bases and 2 bases, there was a span of 14 bases. CDR3 size: 14 residues. The CDR3 region has the DNA TGTGCCAGCAATAATCTAGGGGCACAAGAGACCCAGTACTTC. The encoded protein is CASNNLGAQETQYF.

This clonotype showed up many times. The J gene is TRBJ1-2, the V gene TRBV12-3 or TRBV12-4, with D unresolved. The CDR3 runs 12 residues. Between the trimmed V and J ends, which lost 6 bases and 8 bases, there was a span of 13 bases. This chain's CDR3 is CASRADLGGYTF. CDR3 nucleotides: TGTGCCAGCAGGGCGGATCTAGGAGGCTACACCTTC.

This sequence joins TRBV11-2 and TRBJ2-3; 16 bases line up with TRBD2. The germline V gene has CDR1 SGHAT and CDR2 FQNNGV. Losses at the gene ends were 5 bases for V and 7 bases for J; bases not matched to a gene: 6. The CDR3 contains 16 residues. This chain's CDR3 is CASSPGLAGGLNTQYF. The CDR3 nucleotides are TGTGCCAGCAGCCCGGGACTAGCGGGGGGGCTTAATACGCAGTATTTT.

This clonotype has more than one count but fewer than ten. V usage is TRBV12-3 or TRBV12-4 and J usage is TRBJ2-3; D call uncertain. The CDR3 consists of 15 residues. The V gene lost 2 bases and the J gene lost 1 base, with 10 bases spanning the gap. The CDR3 spells CASSLLQRRTDTQYF. Written as DNA, the CDR3 is TGTGCCAGCAGTTTACTCCAGCGTCGCACAGATACGCAGTATTTT.

This clonotype was picked up a small number of times. The rearrangement links TRBV6-5 to TRBJ1-1; TRBD1 might be the D (5 bases). The V and J ends lost 0 bases and 7 bases respectively, with 15 bases between them. Germline V gene sequence: CDR1 MNHEY, CDR2 SVGAGI. This CDR3 region has 15 residues. The CDR3 region has the DNA TGTGCCAGCAGTTACTCAGGCAGGGAGAGATTTGAAGCTTTCTTT. It translates to CASSYSGRERFEAFF.

J is TRBJ2-2 and V is TRBV15; 9 nucleotides match TRBD2. The CDR3 spans 15 residues. Losses at the gene ends were 3 bases for V and 4 bases for J; bases not matched to a gene: 3. Germline V gene data show CDR1 as LNHNV and CDR2 as YYDKDF (reference sequence). Here the CDR3 DNA reads TGTGCCACCAGCAGGGGACTAGCAAGCACCGGGGAGCTGTTTTTT. This sequence encodes CATSRGLASTGELFF.

This clonotype was found many times. The chain couples TRBV27 to TRBJ2-1, with 9 bases aligning to TRBD1. Per germline, CDR1 MNHEY and CDR2 SMNVEV (reference sequence). With V trimmed by 3 bases and J by 4 bases, 4 bases remained unmatched. The CDR3 has 15 residues. The CDR3, as DNA: TGTGCCAGCAGTTTCCGAGACAGGGGGTACAATGAGCAGTTCTTC. It codes for CASSFRDRGYNEQFF.

This CDR3 reads CASSGQGAIDTQYF. CDR3 nucleotides: TGTGCCAGCAGTGGACAGGGGGCGATAGATACGCAGTATTTT. The rearrangement links TRBV7-3 to TRBJ2-3; 11 nucleotides align to TRBD1. The CDR3 length is 14 residues. Germline CDR1 and CDR2: SGHTA and FQGTGA. With 6 bases clipped from V and 5 bases from J, the junction kept 4 bases outside the gene matches.

This rearrangement joins TRBV11-3 to TRBJ2-3; D unclear. Deletions cut 5 bases from V and 2 bases from J, with 14 bases between. Germline values: CDR1 SGHNT, CDR2 YENEEA. This CDR3 region has 15 residues. This CDR3 is CASSASSRYTDTQYF. In DNA, the CDR3 is TGTGCCAGCAGCGCATCCAGCCGGTACACAGATACGCAGTATTTT.

V gene TRBV20-1 combines with J gene TRBJ2-5; D may be TRBD2 (7 bases). Germline V CDR1 and CDR2: DFQATT, SNEGSKA (reference sequence). Trimming removed 4 bases from V and 0 bases from J, with 21 bases in between. The CDR3 spans 17 residues. This chain's CDR3 is CSATRLFGGPNQETQYF. CDR3 sequence (DNA): TGCAGTGCTACGCGGTTGTTCGGGGGGCCCAACCAAGAGACCCAGTACTTC.

V gene TRBV12-3 or TRBV12-4 combines with J gene TRBJ1-4, with 9 bases identical to TRBD1. V was pared by 3 bases and J by 0 bases, with 11 bases of the junction left unmatched. The CDR3 runs to 19 residues. The CDR3, as DNA: TGTGCCAGCAGTTTTAAAGGACAGGGGAGAGGGGCAACTAATGAAAAACTGTTTTTT. Its translation is CASSFKGQGRGATNEKLFF.

This sequence joins TRBV20-1 and TRBJ2-7, with 9 bases lining up with TRBD2. J lost 4 bases, V lost 5 bases, and 6 bases had no gene match. The CDR3 runs 13 residues. Germline CDR1 and CDR2: DFQATT and SNEGSKA (reference sequence). For the CDR3, the DNA is TGCAGTGCTCTTAGCGGGGGCCCTTACGAGCAGTACGTC. It translates to CSALSGGPYEQYV.

This clonotype was found a few times. The rearrangement joins TRBV20-1 to TRBJ2-1; no reliable D call. Trimming removed 3 bases from V and 8 bases from J, with 11 bases in between. Germline values: CDR1 DFQATT, CDR2 SNEGSKA (reference sequence). CDR3 size: 12 residues. CDR3 in DNA: TGCAGTGCTAGGCCCGACGGGCATGAGCAGTTCTTC. Translated, it gives CSARPDGHEQFF.

The table lists this clonotype with a few counts. The V and J genes are TRBV4-1 and TRBJ1-6; possibly TRBD1 for D (6 bases). Per the germline V gene, CDR1 is MGHRA and CDR2 is YSYEKL. The ends were cut back, 2 bases at V and 8 bases at J, with 13 bases in the middle. The CDR3 contains 15 residues. CDR3 in amino acids: CASSQRDTQDSPLHF. CDR3 DNA sequence: TGCGCCAGCAGCCAACGGGACACCCAGGATTCACCCCTCCACTTT.

V gene TRBV20-1 combines with J gene TRBJ2-2, with no clear D. CDR1 and CDR2 (germline): DFQATT, SNEGSKA (reference sequence). V was cut by 5 bases and J by 3 bases, with 13 bases left in between. The CDR3 runs 14 residues. The CDR3 sequence is CSARKLVDTGELFF. The CDR3 region has the DNA TGCAGTGCTCGAAAACTTGTTGACACCGGGGAGCTGTTTTTT.

The chain couples TRBV18 to TRBJ2-1; D is perhaps TRBD1 or TRBD2 (5 bases each). The V gene's germline CDR1 is KGHSH and CDR2 LQKENI. The V gene lost 3 bases and the J gene lost 10 bases, with 10 bases spanning the gap. CDR3 size: 12 residues. The CDR3 is CASSPVWGEQFF. Here the CDR3 DNA reads TGTGCCAGCTCACCCGTCTGGGGGGAGCAGTTCTTC.

The chain joins TRBV7-2 to TRBJ2-5; D may be TRBD2 (5 bases). CDR1 and CDR2 from the germline V gene are SGHTA and FQGNSA. Trimming stripped 4 bases from V and 5 bases from J, with 14 bases between. This CDR3 contains 14 residues. CDR3 in DNA: TGTGCCAGCAGCTCCGGTCTCACGGGGGAGACCCAGTACTTC. Residues: CASSSGLTGETQYF.

This chain links TRBV12-3 or TRBV12-4 with TRBJ2-3; 9 positions agree with TRBD2. Trimming cost V 5 bases and J 4 bases; bases outside gene matches: 10. CDR3 length equals 16 residues. In DNA, the CDR3 is TGTGCCAGCAGTCCGAGAGCGGGAGGTCCCGCAGATACGCAGTATTTT. This gives the protein CASSPRAGGPADTQYF.

This clonotype was seen a few times. The chain couples TRBV9 to TRBJ1-2; perhaps TRBD1 as D (5 bases). Per germline, CDR1 SGDLS and CDR2 YYNGEE. The CDR3 runs to 15 residues. V was trimmed by 3 bases and J by 5 bases, leaving 17 bases between them. The CDR3 spells CASSGRGAAGYGYTF. For the CDR3, the DNA is TGTGCCAGCAGCGGACGTGGGGCCGCTGGGTATGGCTACACCTTC.

V and J are TRBV6-4 and TRBJ2-4; D is possibly TRBD2 (6 bases). Germline CDR1 and CDR2: MRHNA and SNTAGT. The CDR3 contains 14 residues. V lost 3 bases and J 0 bases, leaving 6 bases between the germline ends. CDR3 sequence (DNA): TGTGCCAGCAGTGAGACTAGAGCCAAAAACATTCAGTACTTC. Translation gives CASSETRAKNIQYF.

The chain combines TRBV4-1 with TRBJ2-1, with 8 bases fitting TRBD2. Germline V gene lookup returns CDR1 MGHRA and CDR2 YSYEKL. The junction had 9 bases not matched to a gene; V was cut back by 5 bases and J by 9 bases. This CDR3 comprises 14 residues. As DNA, the CDR3 is TGCGCCAGCAGCGTCACGGGGGGGTTAGGTGAGCAGTTCTTC. As protein: CASSVTGGLGEQFF.

This clonotype was counted between two and nine times. V is TRBV20-1 and J is TRBJ2-5; no reliable D call. The germline CDR1 and CDR2 sequences are DFQATT and SNEGSKA (reference sequence). Trimming took 6 bases from V and 6 from J, leaving 14 bases between them. The CDR3 extends over 12 amino acids. CDR3 region: CSASDPPKTQYF. The CDR3 DNA reads TGCAGTGCCTCCGACCCGCCCAAGACCCAGTACTTC.

This clonotype was counted a few times. At one end, the junction sequence differs from germline, possibly due to a read error. The rearrangement joins TRBV7-9 to TRBJ2-1, with 8 bases identical to TRBD2. Germline V CDR1 and CDR2: SEHNR, FQNEAQ (reference sequence). CDR3 length equals 12 residues. CDR3 sequence: CASSAAGESWVF. The DNA for the CDR3 is TGTGCCAGCAGTGCAGCGGGAGAGTCTTGGGTCTTC.

This clonotype showed up many times. V usage is TRBV2 and J usage is TRBJ2-1, with no clear D. Germline V gene data show CDR1 as SNHLY and CDR2 as FYNNEI. The CDR3 spans 11 residues. V dropped 8 bases and J dropped 1 base, with 3 bases sitting between them. Here the CDR3 reads CASHSYNEQFF. CDR3 nucleotides: TGTGCCAGCCATTCCTACAATGAGCAGTTCTTC.